The source of this T cell receptor (beta chain) is a study of patients and donors after allogeneic stem cell transplantation. A single record per CDR3 protein comes from TCRdb applying MiXCR to the RT-PCR reads. The sample includes 410,000 or so distinct CDR3 sequences, approximately 16% of them seen just once. The CDR3 is 17 residues long. The V and J ends lost 2 bases and 6 bases, in that order; junction bases with no gene match: 8. Per the germline V gene, CDR1 is SNHLY and CDR2 is FYNNEI. This clonotype was picked up a small number of times. The chain uses TRBV2 and TRBJ2-1; 12 positions agree with TRBD2. This sequence was found in a human donor who was either an allogeneic HSCT recipient or a stem cell or donor lymphocyte infusion donor (not recorded which). It is not recorded whose cells these are; they may come from a transplant donor. The sample taken for sequencing was blood, either unsorted or a sorted T cell fraction (not recorded which). CDR3 residues: CASSERGTSGFSNEQFF. The CDR3 DNA sequence: TGTGCCAGCAGTGAAAGGGGGACTAGCGGGTTTTCCAATGAGCAGTTCTTC.